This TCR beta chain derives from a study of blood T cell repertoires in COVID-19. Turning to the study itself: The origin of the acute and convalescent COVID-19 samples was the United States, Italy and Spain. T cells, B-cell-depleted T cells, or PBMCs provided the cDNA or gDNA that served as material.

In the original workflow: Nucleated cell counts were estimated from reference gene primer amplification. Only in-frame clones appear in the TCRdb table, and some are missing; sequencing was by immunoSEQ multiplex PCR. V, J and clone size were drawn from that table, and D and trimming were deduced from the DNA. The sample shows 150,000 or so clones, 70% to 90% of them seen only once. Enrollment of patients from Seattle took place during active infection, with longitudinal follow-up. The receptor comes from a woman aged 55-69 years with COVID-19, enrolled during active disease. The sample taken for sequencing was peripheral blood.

The CDR3, as DNA: TGTGCCAGCAGCTTACCGGTGACAGGGCCCAGGATAGCGAACACTGAAGCTTTCTTT. Its protein product is CASSLPVTGPRIANTEAFF. V gene TRBV7-9 combines with J gene TRBJ1-1; 7 bases map to TRBD1. CDR1 and CDR2 from the germline V gene are SEHNR and FQNEAQ (reference sequence). V shed 2 bases, J shed 1 base, and the junction held 16 bases outside the gene matches. This CDR3 is 19 amino acids long.